A selection of T cell receptor beta chains follows, all from one sample in a study of low-dose radiotherapy and immunotherapy resistance in tumors. TCRdb re-analysed the reads in MiXCR, keeping a single row per CDR3 protein. The data contain 64,000 or so distinct CDR3 sequences, about a third of them singletons. Sequenced here: PBMCs, sampled before treatment. Receptors originate from a female donor with ovarian cancer. Both conserved end residues are part of each CDR3. D genes are given only for firm matches. Where a row states a size, it is once, few, many or the class of an expanded clone; other rows omit it.

length: 15; D: TRBD2; V: TRBV7-8; size: -; J: TRBJ2-1; CDR3: CASSLAFPSGPEQFF; DNA: TGTGCCAGCAGCTTAGCGTTCCCTAGCGGACCCGAGCAGTTCTTC
length: 14; D: -; V: TRBV19; size: -; J: TRBJ2-7; CDR3: CASSPSGPVYEQYF; DNA: TGTGCCAGTAGTCCTTCGGGGCCTGTCTACGAGCAGTACTTC
length: 14; D: TRBD1; V: TRBV13; size: few; J: TRBJ2-2; CDR3: CASSTHRGSGELFF; DNA: TGTGCCAGCAGTACTCACAGGGGATCCGGGGAGCTGTTTTTT
length: 13; D: -; V: TRBV12-3/TRBV12-4; size: -; J: TRBJ1-2; CDR3: CASTPRFLGGYTF; DNA: TGTGCCAGCACCCCTCGCTTTTTGGGGGGCTACACCTTC
length: 18; D: -; V: TRBV5-6; size: many; J: TRBJ1-3; CDR3: CASSLTKGALPSGNTIYF; DNA: TGTGCCAGCAGCTTAACAAAAGGGGCCTTACCCTCTGGAAACACCATATATTTT
length: 11; D: -; V: TRBV7-4; size: -; J: TRBJ2-7; CDR3: CASSFAHEQYF; DNA: TGTGCCAGCAGCTTCGCCCACGAGCAGTACTTC
length: 12; D: -; V: TRBV12-3/TRBV12-4; size: many; J: TRBJ2-1; CDR3: CASRSQGNEQFF; DNA: TGTGCCAGCAGATCTCAGGGCAATGAGCAGTTCTTC
length: 15; D: TRBD1; V: TRBV5-1; size: many; J: TRBJ2-1; CDR3: CASSLDGTGSYEQFF; DNA: TGCGCCAGCAGCTTGGATGGGACAGGGTCGTATGAGCAGTTCTTC
length: 10; D: -; V: TRBV20-1; size: -; J: TRBJ2-1; CDR3: CSARRLEQFF; DNA: TGCAGTGCTAGACGGCTTGAGCAGTTCTTC
length: 16; D: -; V: TRBV7-2; size: -; J: TRBJ2-1; CDR3: CASSISAKSSYNEQFF; DNA: TGTGCCAGCAGTATTAGCGCGAAAAGCTCCTACAATGAGCAGTTCTTC
length: 16; D: -; V: TRBV6-1; size: many; J: TRBJ2-5; CDR3: CASSEVPGFGVETQYF; DNA: TGTGCCAGCAGTGAAGTGCCGGGGTTCGGTGTCGAGACCCAGTACTTC
length: 16; D: -; V: TRBV27; size: -; J: TRBJ2-3; CDR3: CASSLSVAGSTDTQYF; DNA: TGTGCCAGCAGTTTATCTGTGGCTGGTAGCACAGATACGCAGTATTTT
length: 12; D: TRBD1; V: TRBV19; size: -; J: TRBJ1-1; CDR3: CASSERQGLAFF; DNA: TGTGCCAGTAGCGAACGACAGGGCCTAGCTTTCTTT
length: 14; D: TRBD1; V: TRBV5-1; size: many; J: TRBJ2-3; CDR3: CASSSPDRRDTQYF; DNA: TGCGCCAGCAGCTCGCCGGACAGGCGAGATACGCAGTATTTT
length: 12; D: -; V: TRBV3-1; size: few; J: TRBJ2-7; CDR3: CASSQDRYEQYF; DNA: TGTGCCAGCAGCCAAGATCGGTACGAGCAGTACTTC
length: 19; D: TRBD1; V: TRBV7-8; size: many; J: TRBJ2-2; CDR3: CASSLVGQARRRGTGELFF; DNA: TGTGCCAGCAGCTTAGTGGGACAGGCCAGACGACGTGGCACCGGGGAGCTGTTTTTT
length: 16; D: TRBD2; V: TRBV28; size: many; J: TRBJ2-7; CDR3: CASSKLAGGRIYEQYF; DNA: TGTGCCAGCAGTAAACTAGCGGGGGGGCGTATATACGAGCAGTACTTC
length: 17; D: TRBD2; V: TRBV20-1; size: few; J: TRBJ2-7; CDR3: CSAPTLQVAGEAYEQYF; DNA: TGCAGTGCCCCGACCCTCCAGGTAGCGGGAGAGGCCTACGAGCAGTACTTC
length: 13; D: -; V: TRBV20-1; size: many; J: TRBJ1-1; CDR3: CSAKTGREVEAFF; DNA: TGCAGTGCGAAAACAGGAAGAGAAGTTGAAGCTTTCTTT
length: 16; D: TRBD2; V: TRBV5-1; size: once; J: TRBJ2-2; CDR3: CASSPGGLAVTGELFF; DNA: TGCGCCAGCAGCCCGGGGGGACTAGCGGTCACCGGGGAGCTGTTTTTT
length: 13; D: -; V: TRBV19; size: many; J: TRBJ2-7; CDR3: CASSPGPTYEQYF; DNA: TGTGCCAGTAGTCCAGGGCCTACCTACGAGCAGTACTTC
length: 15; D: -; V: TRBV29-1; size: many; J: TRBJ1-5; CDR3: CSVGESGAREQPQHF; DNA: TGCAGCGTTGGAGAGTCGGGGGCCCGGGAACAGCCCCAGCATTTT
length: 18; D: TRBD2; V: TRBV11-2; size: many; J: TRBJ2-5; CDR3: CASSLADRLAAFPETQYF; DNA: TGTGCCAGCAGCTTAGCGGATCGACTAGCCGCTTTTCCGGAGACCCAGTACTTC
length: 15; D: -; V: TRBV28; size: many; J: TRBJ2-5; CDR3: CASRGRGRIQETQYF; DNA: TGTGCCAGCAGAGGCCGAGGACGGATACAAGAGACCCAGTACTTC
length: 14; D: TRBD2; V: TRBV6-2/TRBV6-3; size: -; J: TRBJ2-7; CDR3: CASQTSGPNYEQYF; DNA: TGTGCCTCTCAAACTAGCGGACCTAACTACGAGCAGTACTTC
length: 13; D: TRBD1; V: TRBV20-1; size: many; J: TRBJ2-3; CDR3: CSARAKGANTQYF; DNA: TGCAGTGCTAGAGCCAAGGGGGCGAATACGCAGTATTTT
length: 15; D: TRBD2; V: TRBV20-1; size: many; J: TRBJ2-5; CDR3: CSARSQRGGQETQYF; DNA: TGCAGTGCTAGATCCCAGCGGGGGGGCCAAGAGACCCAGTACTTC
length: 15; D: TRBD2; V: TRBV7-2; size: -; J: TRBJ2-7; CDR3: CASSLEGGSPYEQYF; DNA: TGTGCCAGCAGCTTAGAGGGCGGGAGTCCCTACGAGCAGTACTTC
length: 16; D: TRBD2; V: TRBV9; size: -; J: TRBJ2-2; CDR3: CASSVGLAGGTGELFF; DNA: TGTGCCAGCAGCGTGGGACTAGCGGGAGGGACCGGGGAGCTGTTTTTT
length: 13; D: -; V: TRBV7-2; size: many; J: TRBJ1-2; CDR3: CASSLRHHYGYTF; DNA: TGTGCCAGCAGCTTAAGGCACCACTATGGCTACACCTTC
length: 11; D: TRBD1; V: TRBV20-1; size: many; J: TRBJ1-1; CDR3: CAQGGNTEAFF; DNA: TGCGCACAGGGGGGGAACACTGAAGCTTTCTTT
length: 13; D: -; V: TRBV29-1; size: many; J: TRBJ2-1; CDR3: CSVVAVSYNEQFF; DNA: TGCAGCGTTGTAGCGGTCTCCTACAATGAGCAGTTCTTC
length: 14; D: TRBD1; V: TRBV7-9; size: many; J: TRBJ2-7; CDR3: CASSKGQGVHEQYF; DNA: TGTGCCAGCAGCAAGGGACAGGGAGTGCACGAGCAGTACTTC
length: 15; D: -; V: TRBV28; size: few; J: TRBJ1-4; CDR3: CASSAQGSGTEKLFF; DNA: TGTGCCAGCAGTGCTCAGGGGTCGGGAACCGAAAAACTGTTTTTT
length: 14; D: -; V: TRBV7-6; size: -; J: TRBJ2-7; CDR3: CASSSQTGSYEQYF; DNA: TGTGCCAGCAGCTCACAGACAGGCTCCTACGAGCAGTACTTC
length: 16; D: TRBD2; V: TRBV2; size: many; J: TRBJ2-7; CDR3: CASSEVLAGFSYEQYF; DNA: TGTGCCAGCAGTGAAGTCCTAGCGGGGTTCTCCTACGAGCAGTACTTC
length: 15; D: TRBD2; V: TRBV2; size: many; J: TRBJ2-7; CDR3: CASKSGLAGNYEQYF; DNA: TGTGCCAGCAAATCGGGACTAGCGGGAAACTACGAGCAGTACTTC
length: 14; D: -; V: TRBV11-2; size: -; J: TRBJ2-3; CDR3: CASSRPVSTDTQYF; DNA: TGTGCCAGCAGCCGACCGGTGAGCACAGATACGCAGTATTTT
length: 13; D: TRBD1; V: TRBV28; size: few; J: TRBJ1-2; CDR3: CASSPGDRAGYTF; DNA: TGTGCCAGCAGTCCCGGGGACAGGGCGGGCTACACCTTC
length: 15; D: TRBD2; V: TRBV5-1; size: many; J: TRBJ2-7; CDR3: CASSQPGTSGVEQYF; DNA: TGTGCCAGCAGCCAACCCGGGACTAGTGGCGTCGAGCAGTACTTC
length: 14; D: -; V: TRBV5-6; size: -; J: TRBJ2-7; CDR3: CASSLVRKHNEQYF; DNA: TGTGCCAGCAGCTTGGTTCGGAAACACAACGAGCAGTACTTC
length: 15; D: TRBD2; V: TRBV19; size: many; J: TRBJ2-1; CDR3: CASSIALAGGNEQFF; DNA: TGTGCCAGTAGTATAGCTCTGGCGGGGGGGAATGAGCAGTTCTTC
length: 15; D: -; V: TRBV13; size: -; J: TRBJ2-2; CDR3: CASSISTGRTGELFF; DNA: TGTGCCAGCAGCATATCGACAGGGAGGACCGGGGAGCTGTTTTTT
length: 12; D: -; V: TRBV18; size: -; J: TRBJ2-7; CDR3: CASSLRQYEQYF; DNA: TGTGCCAGCTCACTTCGACAGTACGAGCAGTACTTC
length: 15; D: TRBD1; V: TRBV12-3/TRBV12-4; size: -; J: TRBJ2-7; CDR3: CASSLDRAGGNEQYF; DNA: TGTGCCAGCAGTTTAGATCGGGCAGGGGGCAACGAGCAGTACTTC
length: 15; D: TRBD1; V: TRBV20-1; size: many; J: TRBJ1-1; CDR3: CSASRDRGPGTEAFF; DNA: TGCAGTGCTAGCCGGGACAGGGGGCCGGGCACTGAAGCTTTCTTT
length: 14; D: TRBD1; V: TRBV5-1; size: many; J: TRBJ2-1; CDR3: CASTLRTGGNEQFF; DNA: TGCGCCAGCACCCTTAGGACAGGGGGCAATGAGCAGTTCTTC
length: 10; D: -; V: TRBV29-1; size: many; J: TRBJ2-4; CDR3: CSAGWCQVIF; DNA: TGCAGCGCGGGTTGGTGCCAGGTGATCTTC
length: 16; D: -; V: TRBV6-2/TRBV6-3; size: many; J: TRBJ2-3; CDR3: CASSESRGMGTDTQYF; DNA: TGTGCCAGCAGTGAATCTCGCGGAATGGGCACAGATACGCAGTATTTT
length: 16; D: TRBD2; V: TRBV5-1; size: many; J: TRBJ2-5; CDR3: CASSFSTSGGPETQYF; DNA: TGCGCCAGCAGCTTTAGTACTAGCGGGGGCCCGGAGACCCAGTACTTC
length: 13; D: TRBD1; V: TRBV28; size: -; J: TRBJ1-5; CDR3: CASRTGSHQPQHF; DNA: TGTGCCAGCAGGACAGGGTCTCATCAGCCCCAGCATTTT
length: 15; D: TRBD2; V: TRBV5-1; size: -; J: TRBJ2-1; CDR3: CASSFGGSQKNEQFF; DNA: TGCGCCAGCAGCTTCGGCGGGAGTCAGAAGAATGAGCAGTTCTTC